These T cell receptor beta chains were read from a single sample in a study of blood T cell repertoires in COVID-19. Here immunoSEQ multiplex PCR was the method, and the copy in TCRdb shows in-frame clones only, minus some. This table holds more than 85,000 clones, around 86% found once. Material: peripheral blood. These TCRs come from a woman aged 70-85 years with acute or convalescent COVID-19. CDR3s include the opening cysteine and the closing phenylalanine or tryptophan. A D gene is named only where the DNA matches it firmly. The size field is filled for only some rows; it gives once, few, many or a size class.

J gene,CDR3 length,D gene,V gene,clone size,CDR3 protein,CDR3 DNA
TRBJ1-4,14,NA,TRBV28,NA,CASSPVLGGEKLFF,TGTGCCAGCAGTCCGGTCTTGGGGGGGGAAAAACTGTTTTTT
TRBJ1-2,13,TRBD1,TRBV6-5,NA,CASRRQGAYGYTF,TGTGCCAGCAGGCGACAGGGGGCTTATGGCTACACCTTC
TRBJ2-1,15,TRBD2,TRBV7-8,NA,CASSPRLAAYNEQFF,TGTGCCAGCAGCCCCCGCCTAGCGGCCTACAATGAGCAGTTCTTC
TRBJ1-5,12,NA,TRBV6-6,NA,CASKRDNQPQHF,TGTGCCAGCAAGAGGGACAATCAGCCCCAGCATTTT
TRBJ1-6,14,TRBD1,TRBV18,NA,CASSQTGFNSPLHF,TGTGCCAGCTCCCAGACAGGGTTTAATTCACCCCTCCACTTT
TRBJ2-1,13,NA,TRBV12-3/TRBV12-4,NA,CASRTGQPNEQFF,TGTGCCAGCAGAACCGGACAGCCCAATGAGCAGTTCTTC
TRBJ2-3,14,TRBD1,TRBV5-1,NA,CASSWDSPGDTQYF,TGCGCCAGCAGCTGGGACAGCCCAGGAGATACGCAGTATTTT
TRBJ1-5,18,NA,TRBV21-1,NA,CASSSGQGLGCVNQPQHF,TGTGCCAGCAGTTCGGGACAGGGGTTGGGTTGTGTCAATCAGCCCCAGCATTTT
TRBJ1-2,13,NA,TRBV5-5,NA,CASSLLGDYGYTF,TGTGCCAGCAGCTTGTTGGGAGACTATGGCTACACCTTC
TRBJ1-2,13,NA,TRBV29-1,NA,CSVELRGSRGYTF,TGCAGCGTTGAATTGAGGGGGAGTCGGGGCTACACCTTC
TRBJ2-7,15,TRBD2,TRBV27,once,CASSKTSGRAYEQYF,TGTGCCAGCAGCAAGACTAGCGGGAGGGCCTACGAGCAGTACTTC
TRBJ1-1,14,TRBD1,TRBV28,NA,CASSPGQVNTEAFF,TGTGCCAGCAGTCCAGGACAGGTGAACACTGAAGCTTTCTTT
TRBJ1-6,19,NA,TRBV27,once,CASSRNAGLGRSYNSPLHF,TGTGCCAGCAGCCGCAATGCGGGTTTAGGGAGGTCCTATAATTCACCCCTCCACTTT
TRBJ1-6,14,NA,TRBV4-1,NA,CASSQGRDGATLHF,TGCGCCAGCAGCCAGGGGAGGGATGGGGCAACCCTCCACTTT
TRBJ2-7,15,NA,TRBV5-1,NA,CASSLALRSSYEQYF,TGCGCCAGCAGCTTGGCCCTGCGAAGCTCCTACGAGCAGTACTTC
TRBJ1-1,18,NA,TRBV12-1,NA,CASMPEEDQGTGLTEAFF,TGTGCCAGCATGCCGGAGGAAGACCAAGGGACAGGGCTCACTGAAGCTTTCTTT
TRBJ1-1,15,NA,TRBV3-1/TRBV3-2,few,CASSFSDRSYTEAFF,TGTGCCAGCAGCTTTTCTGACAGGAGCTACACTGAAGCTTTCTTT
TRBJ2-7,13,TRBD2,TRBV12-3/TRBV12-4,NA,CASSIAGGREQYF,TGTGCCAGCAGCATAGCGGGAGGACGCGAGCAGTACTTC
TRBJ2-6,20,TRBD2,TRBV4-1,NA,CASSQDFRGGAGTGANVLTF,TGCGCCAGCAGCCAAGACTTTCGGGGGGGCGCAGGGACTGGGGCCAACGTCCTGACTTTC
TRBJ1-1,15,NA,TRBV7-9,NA,CASSSPTGGNTEAFF,TGTGCCAGCAGCTCCCCGACAGGCGGGAACACTGAAGCTTTCTTT
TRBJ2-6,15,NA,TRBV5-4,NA,CASSLDQSGANVLTF,TGTGCCAGCAGCTTGGATCAGTCTGGGGCCAACGTCCTGACTTTC
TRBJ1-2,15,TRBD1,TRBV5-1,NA,CASSLDGQGARGYTF,TGCGCCAGCAGCTTGGACGGACAGGGGGCACGTGGCTACACCTTC
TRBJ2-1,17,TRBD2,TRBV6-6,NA,CASSRDLLGRGNNEQFF,TGTGCCAGCAGTCGCGACCTATTGGGGAGGGGTAACAATGAGCAGTTCTTC
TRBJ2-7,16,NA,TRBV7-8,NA,CASSLVDSGSSYEQYF,TGTGCCAGCAGCTTAGTGGATTCAGGTAGTTCCTACGAGCAGTACTTC